This T cell receptor (beta chain) was observed in a study of cytomegalovirus exposure and HLA in healthy donors. Comment on this clone: Its matching antigen is unknown.

CDR3 size: 15 residues. The V gene end was trimmed by 4 bases and the J gene end by 3 bases; junction bases not matched to a gene: 7. The germline V gene encodes CDR1 SGHTA and CDR2 FQGNSA. PCR amplification relied on 60 Vbeta primers (plus 13 Jbeta primers). This table comes from immunoSEQ multiplex PCR, and its TCRdb copy is limited to in-frame clones, with some not included. The sample holds 55,000 to 80,000 clones; 66% are singletons and the top ten take approximately 21%. Study conclusions and caveats: Later on, an analysis tied some 17,000 TCR beta sequences to HLA alleles at 0.05 false discovery rate. Clonal expansion, a later analysis showed, was greater in HLA-associated TCR beta chains than in equally common others.

This receptor was obtained from a man in his forties in good health and CMV-seropositive. V gene TRBV7-2 combines with J gene TRBJ2-3, with 7 bases aligning to TRBD2. The source material was PBMCs. CDR3 amino acids: CASSSSAGETDTQYF. The CDR3 region has the DNA TGTGCCAGCAGCTCTAGTGCGGGGGAAACAGATACGCAGTATTTT. The variable domain in full, completed from reference TRBV7-2 and TRBJ2-3, reads GAGVSQSPSNKVTEKGKDVELRCDPISGHTALYWYRQSLGQGLEFLIYFQGNSAPDKSGLPSDRFSAERTGGSVSTLTIQRTQQEDSAVYLCASSSSAGETDTQYFGPGTRLTVL.